Below, one T cell receptor beta chain is given with its context. The data derive from a study of blood T cell repertoires in COVID-19. Libraries were prepared by immunoSEQ multiplex PCR; TCRdb keeps only in-frame clonotypes and omits some of them. This sample carries 85,000 to 95,000 clones, about 89% of them seen once, and the ten largest clones take 5.2%. Per the germline V gene, CDR1 is SGHTA and CDR2 is FQGNSA. Trimming shortened V by 3 bases and J by 6 bases, and 15 bases separated the two germline ends. The CDR3 is 15 amino acids. The J gene is TRBJ1-5, the V gene TRBV7-2, with D possibly matching TRBD1 (5 bases). The sequencing input was peripheral blood. This TCR was sampled from a man aged 55-75 years with COVID-19, enrolled during active disease. CDR3 in amino acids: CASSLGGAASQPQHF. CDR3 bases: TGTGCCAGCAGCTTGGGTGGGGCGGCGAGTCAGCCCCAGCATTTT.